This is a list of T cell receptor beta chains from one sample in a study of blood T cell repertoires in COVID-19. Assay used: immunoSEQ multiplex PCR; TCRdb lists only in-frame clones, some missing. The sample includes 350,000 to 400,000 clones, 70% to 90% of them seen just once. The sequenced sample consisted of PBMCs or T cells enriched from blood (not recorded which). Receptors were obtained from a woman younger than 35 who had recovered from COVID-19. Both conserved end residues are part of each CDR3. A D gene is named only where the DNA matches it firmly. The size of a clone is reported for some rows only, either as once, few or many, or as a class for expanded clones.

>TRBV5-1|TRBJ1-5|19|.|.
TGCGCCAGCATCCTCCGACCGGGACACCGTCCTCGTAGCAATCAGCCCCAGCATTTT
CASILRPGHRPRSNQPQHF
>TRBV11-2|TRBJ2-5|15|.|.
TGTGCCAGCAGCTTCGGGGACAAGTACCAAGAGACCCAGTACTTC
CASSFGDKYQETQYF
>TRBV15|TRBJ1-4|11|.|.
TGTGCCACCAGCACCAGGGGTAGACTGTTTTTT
CATSTRGRLFF
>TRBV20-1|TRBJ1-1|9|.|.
TGCAGTGCCCAACCGGACTTGGTGTTT
CSAQPDLVF
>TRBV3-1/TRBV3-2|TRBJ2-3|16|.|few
TGTGCCAGCAGCCAAGAGAGGCTAGCCCGCACAGATACGCAGTATTTT
CASSQERLARTDTQYF
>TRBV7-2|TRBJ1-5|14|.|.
TGTGCCAGCAGCTTAGATTCACGGGGACAGCCCCAGCATTTT
CASSLDSRGQPQHF
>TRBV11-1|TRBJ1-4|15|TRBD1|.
TGTGCCAGCAGCGACGGGACAGCAACTAATGAAAAACTGTTTTTT
CASSDGTATNEKLFF
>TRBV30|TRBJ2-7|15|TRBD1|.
TGTGCCTGGAGTGTGCGGACAGGTGGGTTCGTCGAGCAGTACTTC
CAWSVRTGGFVEQYF
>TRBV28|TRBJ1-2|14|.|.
TGTGCCAGCAGTGGCAGGGTTCCCTTCTATGGCTACACCTTC
CASSGRVPFYGYTF
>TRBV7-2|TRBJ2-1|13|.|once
TGTGCCAGCAGCGGGGCCCCAGGGCGGGAGCAGTTCTTC
CASSGAPGREQFF
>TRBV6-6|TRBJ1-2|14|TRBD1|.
TGTGCCAGCAGACTTACCGACAGGGTCTATGGCTACACCTTC
CASRLTDRVYGYTF
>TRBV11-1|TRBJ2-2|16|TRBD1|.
TGTGCCAGCAGCTTAGGGGGGACAGGACGAACCGGGGAGCTGTTTTTT
CASSLGGTGRTGELFF
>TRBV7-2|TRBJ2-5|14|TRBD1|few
TGTGCCAGCAGCACCACCAGGGGGATCGAGACCCAGTACTTC
CASSTTRGIETQYF
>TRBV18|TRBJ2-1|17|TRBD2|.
TGTGCCAGCTCACCAAATAGCGGGGGGGTGTCCTACAATGAGCAGTTCTTC
CASSPNSGGVSYNEQFF
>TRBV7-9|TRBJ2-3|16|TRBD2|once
TGTGCCAGCAGTTCCTTAGCGGGGGTGCGCACAGATACGCAGTATTTT
CASSSLAGVRTDTQYF
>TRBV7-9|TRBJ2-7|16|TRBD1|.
TGTGCCAGCAGCTTATCCCCCGACAGGGTATCGAACGAGCAGTACTTC
CASSLSPDRVSNEQYF
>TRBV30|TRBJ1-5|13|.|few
TGTGCCTGGAGTCCACGTACAAATCAGCCCCAGCATTTT
CAWSPRTNQPQHF